Following are 29 T cell receptor beta chains from one sample sequenced in a study of identical twins (dated by TCRdb to 2015 to 2016). Library preparation used 5' RACE. The sequencer was an Illumina HiSeq 2000. TCRdb reprocessed the public reads (quality trimming at Q25 with fastp, clone calling with MiXCR) and kept in-frame beta chains. Each CDR3 protein appears once, grouped with its most common genes and DNA. The sample table lists approximately 230,000 distinct CDR3 sequences, around an eighth of them with a count of one. The ten largest clonotypes hold 7% to 9% of the sample. The sequenced sample was memory (CD45RO+) T cells sorted from blood. Sample cell subset or site, as interpreted from the label and publication: CD45RO+ enriched T cells. These receptors originate from a young woman in good health.

This clonotype showed up just a few times. The chain has TRBV11-1 and TRBJ2-2; 10 bases line up with TRBD1. The CDR3 length is 16 residues. CDR1 and CDR2 (germline): SGHAT, FQDESV (reference sequence). Trimming took 2 bases from V and 4 from J; bases not matched to a gene: 4. The CDR3 DNA sequence: TGTGCCAGCAGCTTACCGGGACAGGGGTTCACCGGGGAGCTGTTTTTT. Residues: CASSLPGQGFTGELFF.

This clonotype appeared a few times. CDR3 coding DNA: TGTGCCAGCAGCTTAGAACAGCCGAACACTGAAGCTTTCTTT. It yields the protein CASSLEQPNTEAFF. This chain joins TRBV7-9 and TRBJ1-1, with no clear D. In germline, CDR1 is SEHNR, CDR2 FQNEAQ (reference sequence). V lost 1 base and J lost 1, with 7 bases in between. This CDR3 has 14 residues.

The chain recombines TRBV5-4 with TRBJ2-7, with D perhaps TRBD1 (5 bases). CDR1 and CDR2 (germline): SGHNT, YYREEE (reference sequence). V lost 3 bases to trimming and J lost 2 bases, with 15 bases between them. The CDR3 length is 15 residues. The CDR3 reads CASSYTQTGAYEQYF. The CDR3 DNA is TGTGCCAGCAGCTACACTCAAACAGGAGCCTACGAGCAGTACTTC.

This clonotype was picked up a small number of times. The CDR3 region is CSGYSGRADWGTDTQYF. DNA of the CDR3: TGCAGTGGTTATAGCGGGAGGGCCGATTGGGGCACAGATACGCAGTATTTT. The J gene is TRBJ2-3, the V gene TRBV20-1, with 11 bases fitting TRBD2. Trimming removed 7 bases from V and 1 base from J; junction bases left unmatched: 13. Germline lookup yields CDR1 DFQATT and CDR2 SNEGSKA (reference sequence). CDR3 size: 17 residues.

The chain carries TRBV18 and TRBJ2-1; D may be TRBD1 (5 bases). V was clipped by 6 bases and J by 15 bases, with 21 bases between them. This CDR3 has 13 residues. Per germline, CDR1 KGHSH and CDR2 LQKENI. The CDR3 DNA reads as TGTGCCAGCTCCCCAAAGGGGCTATCCGGTGCGTTCTTC. Its protein is CASSPKGLSGAFF.

The CDR3 is CASSANTGITEAFF. In nucleotides, the CDR3 is TGTGCCAGCAGCGCTAATACAGGGATCACTGAAGCTTTCTTT. V and J are TRBV9 and TRBJ1-1; perhaps TRBD1 as D (6 bases). The germline gives CDR1 SGDLS, CDR2 YYNGEE. Trimming took off 3 bases at V and 4 bases at J, with 13 bases between the two ends. The CDR3 is made up of 14 amino acids.

The gene calls are TRBV10-1 and TRBJ1-2; D remains ambiguous. CDR1 is WNHNN and CDR2 is SYGVQD in the germline V gene (reference sequence). Trimming stripped 8 bases from V and 6 bases from J, with 25 bases between. CDR3 length: 16 amino acids. The CDR3 DNA follows: TGCGCCAGCGGAACGAGGGAATTGATGGTGCCGGATGGCTACACCTTC. As protein: CASGTRELMVPDGYTF.

This clonotype was counted only a few times. J is TRBJ2-3 and V is TRBV4-2; TRBD2 matches 7 bases. CDR3 length: 18 amino acids. Germline loops: CDR1 LGHNA, CDR2 YNFKEQ. J lost 0 bases, V lost 1 base, and 10 bases had no gene match. The CDR3 loop is CASSQAYAVAGSTDTQYF. CDR3 nucleotides: TGTGCCAGCAGCCAAGCCTACGCCGTAGCGGGTAGCACAGATACGCAGTATTTT.

This clonotype occurred a few times. The V call is TRBV12-5, the J call TRBJ2-6; perhaps TRBD2 as D (6 bases). The CDR3 loop spans 19 amino acids. Germline lookup yields CDR1 LGHNT and CDR2 FRNRAP. Trimming took 9 bases from V and 0 from J, leaving 24 bases between them. The CDR3, as DNA: TGTGCTAGCGGGGCTAGCGAAACCCGGGGGAACTCTGGGGCCAACGTCCTGACTTTC. This gives the protein CASGASETRGNSGANVLTF.

A few counts support this clonotype. The V call is TRBV12-3 or TRBV12-4, the J call TRBJ2-1; perhaps TRBD2 as D (6 bases). Trimming took 6 bases from V and 4 from J, leaving 25 bases between them. CDR3 length: 18 amino acids. Written as DNA, the CDR3 is TGTGCCAGCAGCTTGGGCCGGGGACCGGGACTGGCTTACAATGAGCAGTTCTTC. Its protein is CASSLGRGPGLAYNEQFF.

This rearrangement joins TRBV7-9 to TRBJ1-5, with D uncertain. Per the germline V gene, CDR1 is SEHNR and CDR2 is FQNEAQ (reference sequence). Trimming took 2 bases from V and 4 from J, leaving 6 bases between them. The CDR3 is 13 amino acids. CDR3 DNA: TGTGCCAGCAGCTTAAGGGAAAATCAGCCCCAGCATTTT. Translation gives CASSLRENQPQHF.

The J gene is TRBJ2-5, the V gene TRBV6-1; the match to TRBD2 covers 8 bases. V was clipped by 6 bases and J by 2 bases; unmatched bases: 8. Germline V gene data show CDR1 as MNHNS and CDR2 as SASEGT. CDR3 length: 15 amino acids. CDR3 amino acids: CASRASGRLQETQYF. The CDR3 DNA reads as TGTGCCAGCAGGGCCAGCGGGAGACTACAAGAGACCCAGTACTTC.

The chain joins TRBV20-1 to TRBJ2-3; no reliable D call. The CDR3 is made up of 14 amino acids. The germline V gene has CDR1 DFQATT and CDR2 SNEGSKA (reference sequence). V lost 3 bases to trimming and J lost 5 bases, with 15 bases between them. DNA of the CDR3: TGCAGTGCTAGCGGGTTTACATCCGGAGATACGCAGTATTTT. This translates into CSASGFTSGDTQYF.

This clonotype has more than one count but fewer than ten. The V gene is TRBV4-2, the J gene TRBJ2-7; 11 bases fit TRBD2. The germline gives CDR1 LGHNA, CDR2 YNFKEQ. The CDR3 length is 16 residues. V was pared by 1 base and J by 2 bases, with 4 bases of the junction left unmatched. The CDR3: CASSQGVLAGAYEQYF. The CDR3, as DNA: TGTGCCAGCAGCCAAGGCGTACTAGCGGGGGCCTACGAGCAGTACTTC.

V usage is TRBV29-1 and J usage is TRBJ1-4; D uncertain. This CDR3 is built from 13 residues. V lost 6 bases and J lost 8, with 16 bases in between. Germline loops: CDR1 SQVTM, CDR2 ANQGSEA. CDR3 region: CSVIPAGREKLFF. For the CDR3, the DNA is TGCAGCGTGATACCCGCCGGGAGGGAAAAACTGTTTTTT.

The genes are TRBV6-1 and TRBJ2-6; D may correspond to TRBD1 or TRBD2 (5 bases each). This CDR3 has 16 residues. Trimming cost V 6 bases and J 4 bases, with 16 bases left between them. Germline-derived CDR1 and CDR2 are MNHNS and SASEGT. The CDR3 DNA reads as TGTGCCAGCAGGCCCACGGCAGGGACCGGGGCCAACGTCCTGACTTTC. Protein product: CASRPTAGTGANVLTF.

This clonotype was counted many times. The chain combines TRBV7-9 with TRBJ1-3, with D unresolved. CDR1 is SEHNR and CDR2 is FQNEAQ in the germline V gene (reference sequence). The CDR3 extends over 16 amino acids. Trimming took 2 bases from V and 0 from J, leaving 11 bases between them. CDR3 residues: CASSLSGESSGNTIYF. Written as DNA, the CDR3 is TGTGCCAGCAGCTTATCAGGTGAAAGCTCTGGAAACACCATATATTTT.

In its sample, this clonotype was seen a few times. The chain uses TRBV6-1 and TRBJ1-1; 7 bases are a match to TRBD1. Germline CDR1 and CDR2: MNHNS and SASEGT. The V segment lost 8 bases and the J segment 4 bases; nucleotides outside the gene matches: 10. The CDR3 has 14 residues. The CDR3 sequence: CASSQGQGVTEAFF. DNA for the CDR3: TGTGCCAGCTCCCAAGGCCAGGGGGTCACTGAAGCTTTCTTT.

This clonotype was seen ten or more times. The chain is built from TRBV12-3 or TRBV12-4 and TRBJ1-2; a weak D match, TRBD1 (6 bases). This CDR3 is 15 amino acids long. V gave up 3 bases and J gave up 2 bases, with 13 bases separating them. CDR3 loop: CASSFGQGSNYGYTF. CDR3 bases: TGTGCCAGCAGTTTCGGGCAGGGGTCAAACTATGGCTACACCTTC.

At least ten counts were recorded for this clonotype. The rearrangement links TRBV12-3 or TRBV12-4 to TRBJ2-1; D is uncertain. The CDR3 is 15 residues long. The V and J ends lost 4 bases and 9 bases respectively, with 19 bases between them. The CDR3 DNA reads as TGTGCCAGCAGTTCACCCTATAGCCGTCTCCGTGAGCAGTTCTTC. Encoded protein: CASSSPYSRLREQFF.

This clonotype was observed at least ten times. The gene calls are TRBV15 and TRBJ2-5, with 7 positions matching TRBD2. CDR1 is LNHNV, CDR2 YYDKDF, per germline (reference sequence). With 2 bases clipped from V and 5 bases from J, the junction kept 2 bases outside the gene matches. The CDR3 runs to 13 residues. The CDR3: CATSRQGGETQYF. For the CDR3, the DNA is TGTGCCACCAGCAGACAGGGAGGGGAGACCCAGTACTTC.

V and J are TRBV7-9 and TRBJ2-7; 8 bases agree with TRBD1. Looked up from germline, CDR1 is SEHNR and CDR2 is FQNEAQ (reference sequence). The CDR3 loop spans 14 amino acids. The ends lost 5 bases at V and 5 bases at J; junction bases unmatched: 8. CDR3 DNA sequence: TGTGCCAGCAGCCACAAGACAGGGGTGAACGAGCAGTACTTC. It is translated as CASSHKTGVNEQYF.

Many counts were recorded for this clonotype. The V and J genes are TRBV5-1 and TRBJ1-2; TRBD1 agrees at 9 bases. Germline loops: CDR1 SGHRS, CDR2 YFSETQ. V was pared by 4 bases and J by 2 bases, with 3 bases of the junction left unmatched. This CDR3 spans 14 amino acids. CDR3 DNA: TGCGCCAGCAGCGCGGGACAGGGCAACTATGGCTACACCTTC. It codes for CASSAGQGNYGYTF.

The genes are TRBV12-3 or TRBV12-4 and TRBJ2-1; TRBD2 aligns across 7 bases. This CDR3 is 15 amino acids long. The J segment lost 7 bases and the V segment lost 4 bases, leaving 10 bases of the junction unmatched. The CDR3 nucleotides read TGTGCCAGCAGTTATTCGGGAGGAAGGTATAATGAGCAGTTCTTC. Protein sequence: CASSYSGGRYNEQFF.

CDR3 loop: CASSSRQGAGAYEQYF. CDR3 nucleotide sequence: TGTGCCAGCAGCTCCCGGCAGGGGGCGGGAGCCTACGAGCAGTACTTC. The chain joins TRBV7-3 to TRBJ2-7; a possible D gene is TRBD1 (8 bases). Germline V gene sequence: CDR1 SGHTA, CDR2 FQGTGA. This CDR3 contains 16 residues. Between the trimmed V and J ends, which lost 4 bases and 2 bases, there was a span of 18 bases.

The table lists this clonotype with many counts. This chain uses TRBV3-1 with TRBJ1-6; D unclear. Trimming removed 8 bases from V and 4 bases from J, with 12 bases in between. This CDR3 is built from 14 residues. Germline CDR1 LGHDT, CDR2 YNNKEL (reference sequence). The CDR3 bases are TGTGCCAGCGGGGTCAGCGCTTATAATTCACCCCTCCACTTT. Protein product: CASGVSAYNSPLHF.

This clonotype was seen only a few times. V usage is TRBV27 and J usage is TRBJ2-7; 9 positions agree with TRBD1. V dropped 2 bases and J dropped 5; count of bases not matched to a gene: 7. The CDR3 is 15 residues long. Germline V gives CDR1 MNHEY, CDR2 SMNVEV (reference sequence). Written as DNA, the CDR3 is TGTGCCAGCAGTTTAGAACAGGGGGCGCTGAACGAGCAGTACTTC. This gives the protein CASSLEQGALNEQYF.

The chain joins TRBV20-1 to TRBJ2-4; D may correspond to TRBD1 or TRBD2 (5 bases each). Germline V gene sequence: CDR1 DFQATT, CDR2 SNEGSKA (reference sequence). Trimming removed 5 bases from V and 6 bases from J, with 14 bases in between. This CDR3 region has 13 residues. The CDR3 nucleotides read TGCAGTGCTTTGGAGGCGCAGGGAAACATTCAGTACTTC. This sequence encodes CSALEAQGNIQYF.

The rearrangement uses TRBV5-1 and TRBJ2-7, with TRBD2 matching over 12 bases. The CDR3 sequence is 16 residues long. CDR1 and CDR2 from the germline V gene are SGHRS and YFSETQ. The J segment lost 5 bases and the V segment lost 5 bases, leaving 11 bases of the junction unmatched. The CDR3 DNA sequence: TGCGCCAGCAGACGGACGTCGGGACTAGCGGGCCACGAGCAGTACTTC. Translation gives CASRRTSGLAGHEQYF.